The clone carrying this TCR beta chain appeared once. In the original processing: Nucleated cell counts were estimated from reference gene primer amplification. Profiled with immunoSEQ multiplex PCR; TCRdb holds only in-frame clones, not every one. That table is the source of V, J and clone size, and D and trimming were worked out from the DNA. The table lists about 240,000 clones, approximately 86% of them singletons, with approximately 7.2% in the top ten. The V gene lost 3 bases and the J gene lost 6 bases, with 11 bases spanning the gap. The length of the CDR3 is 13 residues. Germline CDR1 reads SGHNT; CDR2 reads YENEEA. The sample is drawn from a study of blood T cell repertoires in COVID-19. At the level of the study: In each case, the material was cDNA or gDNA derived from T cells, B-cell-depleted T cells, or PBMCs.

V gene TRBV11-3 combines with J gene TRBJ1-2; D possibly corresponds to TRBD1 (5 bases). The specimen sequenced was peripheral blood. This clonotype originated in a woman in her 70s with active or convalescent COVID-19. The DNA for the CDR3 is TGTGCCAGCAGCTTCGGGGGGATAAATGGCTACACCTTC. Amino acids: CASSFGGINGYTF.